This TCR beta chain was sequenced during a study of blood T cells in healthy people across ages (dated by TCRdb to between 2014 and 2016). As for the study more broadly: In model experiments, template switching captured about one uniquely barcoded TCR beta cDNA molecule for every two T cells. Age-related changes in TCR beta repertoire diversity were measured in the study by deep sequencing normalized with unique cDNA molecular identifiers. Four age groups were formed from the donors: young (average 16 years), middle-aged (approximately 42), aged (about 62) and long-lived (roughly 88). For two donors (one aged 18 to 30 and one aged 80 or older), the study analyzed two additional independent replicas of 1 million unique cDNA reads from the same blood draw.

The donors were roughly 40 Caucasian individuals from Russia, aged 6 to 90 years, who were systemically healthy. Each donor gave around 9.9 milliliters of peripheral blood, collected into EDTA-treated Vacutainer tubes. Ficoll-Paque density-gradient centrifugation was used to isolate PBMCs, with at least 6 million obtained per sample. Total RNA was extracted from PBMCs with Trizol reagent, with at least 5 micrograms obtained per sample. For every donor, flow cytometry on a PBMC aliquot measured the percentage of naive CD45RAhigh/CD27high T cells. As regards this clonotype: The antigen it binds to is not known. Base-call qualities are not available, and no considerably larger clone is one nucleotide away.

Library prep was done by 5' RACE. The sequencing machine was an Illumina HiSeq 2500. A second about 7 to 12 cycle PCR used a sample-barcoded 5' primer and a J-beta primer mix. A template-switch 5' adaptor carrying 12 random nucleotides introduced a unique molecular identifier onto each TCR beta cDNA molecule. At least 3 million CDR3-containing paired-end reads were obtained from each sample. First-strand cDNA was synthesized from all RNA with the Mint cDNA synthesis kit, primed by a TRBC-specific oligonucleotide. After uracil-DNA glycosylase treatment, a first 18-cycle PCR used universal primers M1SS and BC2_uni_R on all cDNA. Per the authors' processing: For normalization, 1 million high-quality reads, each with a distinct molecular identifier, were randomly selected from each sample. Instead of being binned into consensus sequences, reads that shared molecular identifiers were thrown out. CDR3 identification, clonotype clustering and error correction used MiTCR with a Q25 quality threshold and the strictest error-elimination algorithm. Lower-bound total TCR beta diversity was estimated with a nonparametric unseen species model using Euler transformation. Clones were called with MiXCR by TCRdb after fastp trimmed the public reads at Q25, and only in-frame beta chains were retained. Rows with a matching CDR3 protein are joined into one entry that keeps the most common DNA and genes. The V and J calls were determined by TCRdb, not by the authors. The sample records around 500,000 distinct CDR3 sequences, approximately 26% of which are singletons. The ten biggest clones cover approximately 3.6% of the sample.

What the authors observed across the whole study: Donor CMV infection status was unknown, potentially confounding age-related changes in expanded clonotypes. Observed TCR beta diversity correlated strongly with the percentage of naive T cells measured by flow cytometry. Estimates of total diversity based on one million sequenced T cells were regarded as lower bounds and as underestimates. Bulk unsorted PBMC profiling prevented conclusive comparison of naive and antigen-experienced compartments. Observed TCR beta diversity per million T cells fell roughly linearly with age, and a significant reduction was already apparent by age around 40. The long-lived group showed more naive CD4+ T cells, fewer expanded clones and increased TCR diversity than the aged group, suggesting age selection.

The cysteine opens and the phenylalanine closes a CDR3 of 14 amino acids. Only CDR3 DNA remains: 42 bases, in frame from the first base. V and J lose 8 bases and 0 bases, and a span of 13 bases separates them. In the germline V gene, CDR1 corresponds to MNHEY and CDR2 to SVGEGT. These data were also filed under a second study, of T cells of mothers and their children. According to the second study: Donors were nine systemically healthy Caucasian individuals: three mothers and their six children. cDNA synthesis consumed the entire amount of extracted RNA, loaded at about 1.5 ug RNA in each 15 ul reaction. In the second PCR, the M1S primer introduced both the sample barcodes and 2-4 random nucleotides. Over 9.5 million TCR beta CDR3 reads were obtained for each mother, and 3 million to 3.5 million reads were obtained for each child. TCR recombination output is similarly shaped by thymic selection in related and unrelated pairs, with a minor effect exerted by inherited differences. Normalized repertoire overlap was always found to be slightly, but never significantly, higher in related mother-child pairs than in unrelated mother-child pairs. Persistent microchimeric T cell clones were not detected, at a sensitivity of about 100 clones per million clonotypes. The study used deep NGS to compare TCR beta repertoires of mothers and children, seeking features distinguishing related mother-child pairs from unrelated individuals. The mean age was around 40 +/- 4 years for the mothers and roughly 10 +/- 4 years for the children. After adapters were ligated using NEBNext reagents, the libraries underwent 100+100 nt paired-end sequencing on an Illumina HiSeq 2000. To prevent cross-contamination, the mother and child libraries were prepared a month apart and were sequenced in separate runs. For each donor, somewhere between about 450,000 and 2,000,000 distinct TCR beta clonotypes were identified. Naive TCR beta clonotypes were estimated from low-frequency clonotypes matched to each donor's FACS-determined naive share, without sorting.

Rearrangement joined TRBV6-2 or TRBV6-3 to TRBJ1-2, with no confidently assigned D gene. The sequencing sample was made of blood. This clonotype originated in a boy younger than 10 in good health. The DNA sequence is TGTGCCAGCCGAGCATCGTCAACTAACTATGGCTACACCTTC. Translated, this is CASRASSTNYGYTF.